This T cell receptor (beta chain) was retrieved from a study of T cell repertoires in cytomegalovirus infection. Study-level information: Both a matching HLA type and CMV infection were indicated by public TCR beta signatures. The study's findings and limits: The study found HLA-C-restricted CMV-specific TCR beta clonotypes dominating the ex vivo response.

Trimming pared 5 bases from V and 5 bases from J, leaving 15 bases between. CDR3 length: 14 amino acids. Germline lookup yields CDR1 LNHDA and CDR2 SQIVND (reference sequence). Details on this clonotype: Its specificity is not known.

From the reads, TCRdb called clonotypes with MiXCR, one entry per CDR3 protein. The table lists around 530,000 distinct CDR3 sequences, 16% of them singletons, with 20% to 30% in the top ten. The genes are TRBV19 and TRBJ1-2; D ambiguous. Sequenced sample: CD8+ T cells from PBMCs. This receptor was identified in a human donor in good health (CMV status not recorded). Some clones in this sample may be carry-over from other donors' samples. CDR3: CASSLPGELYGYTF. The CDR3 nucleotides read TGTGCCAGTAGTCTGCCGGGAGAACTTTATGGCTACACCTTC. Using reference TRBV19 and TRBJ1-2 for the parts outside the CDR3, the full variable domain is DGGITQSPKYLFRKEGQNVTLSCEQNLNHDAMYWYRQDPGQGLRLIYYSQIVNDFQKGDIAEGYSVSREKKESFPLTVTSAQKNPTAFYLCASSLPGELYGYTFGSGTRLTVV.